The source of this T cell receptor (beta chain) is a study of blood T cell repertoires in COVID-19. On the study more broadly: T cells, B-cell-depleted T cells, or PBMCs provided the cDNA or gDNA that served as material.

The CDR3 consists of 12 residues. Germline lookup yields CDR1 MNHEY and CDR2 SVGEGT. V was trimmed by 6 bases and J by 4 bases, leaving 9 bases between them. In the source study's methods: Amplification with reference gene primers provided the estimates of nucleated cell counts. The table came from immunoSEQ multiplex PCR; TCRdb's copy has only in-frame clones and leaves some out. V and J calls and clone size are as listed in that table; D and trimming were resolved from the DNA. Found here are 300,000 to 400,000 clones, about 83% of them singletons; the top ten hold around 3%. The clonotype comes from a man aged 25 to 40 with active or convalescent COVID-19. The V call is TRBV6-2 or TRBV6-3, the J call TRBJ1-2; D remains ambiguous. The source material was peripheral blood. In DNA form, the CDR3 reads TGTGCCAGCAGCCTGGCCGCCTATGGCTACACCTTC. This translates into CASSLAAYGYTF.